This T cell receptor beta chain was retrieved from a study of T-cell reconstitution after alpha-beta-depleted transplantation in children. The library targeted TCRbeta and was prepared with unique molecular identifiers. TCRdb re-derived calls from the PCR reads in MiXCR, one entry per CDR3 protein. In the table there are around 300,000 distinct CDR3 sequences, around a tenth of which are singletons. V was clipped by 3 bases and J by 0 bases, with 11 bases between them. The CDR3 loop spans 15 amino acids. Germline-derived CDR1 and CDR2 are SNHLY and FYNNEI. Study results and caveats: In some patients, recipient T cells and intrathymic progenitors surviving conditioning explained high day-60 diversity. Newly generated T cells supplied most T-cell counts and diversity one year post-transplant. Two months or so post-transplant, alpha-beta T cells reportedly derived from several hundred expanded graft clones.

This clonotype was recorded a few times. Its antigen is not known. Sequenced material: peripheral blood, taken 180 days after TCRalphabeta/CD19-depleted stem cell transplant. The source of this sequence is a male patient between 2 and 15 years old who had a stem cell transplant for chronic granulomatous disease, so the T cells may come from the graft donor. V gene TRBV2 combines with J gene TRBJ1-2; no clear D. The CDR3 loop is CASSDPRVTNYGYTF. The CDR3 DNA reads TGTGCCAGCAGTGACCCACGGGTTACTAACTATGGCTACACCTTC.